The 27 T cell receptor beta chains reported below all come from one sample, sequenced in a study of regulatory T cells in long-lasting Graves disease. Building of the TCR beta libraries involved iRepertoire HTBI primers and Arm-PCR of CDR3 regions. TCRdb fed the multiplex PCR reads into MiXCR, producing one record per CDR3 protein. In the table there are fewer than 550,000 distinct CDR3 sequences, over 15% of which are singletons. The time point denotes: newly diagnosed GD, antithyroid drugs for less than 3 months. Scientists built the TCR library using RNA that was extracted from PBMCs. The sample also formed part of further work on T cells in Graves' hyperthyroidism and ophthalmopathy.

The starting material was peripheral blood mononuclear cells (PBMCs), obtained at new diagnosis, from a patient treated with antithyroid drugs. Receptors were obtained from a woman under 30 with Graves disease.

Only a few counts were recorded for this clonotype. The chain joins TRBV28 to TRBJ2-3, with TRBD1 identical over 7 bases. The CDR3 sequence is 16 residues long. Germline lookup yields CDR1 MDHEN and CDR2 SYDVKM. V lost 7 bases and J lost 1; bases outside the gene matches: 11. As DNA, the CDR3 is TGTGCCAGCATCCATGGGGACAGTCCAGGCACAGATACGCAGTATTTT. It codes for CASIHGDSPGTDTQYF.

This clonotype was picked up many times. The CDR3 loop is CASRRGGLHYYEQYF. For the CDR3, the DNA is TGTGCCAGCAGGCGGGGGGGACTGCATTACTACGAGCAGTACTTC. The chain uses TRBV28 and TRBJ2-7; 9 bases are a match to TRBD2. Germline lookup yields CDR1 MDHEN and CDR2 SYDVKM. The V gene end was trimmed by 6 bases and the J gene end by 3 bases; junction bases not matched to a gene: 9. This CDR3 spans 15 amino acids.

The chain employs TRBV12-3 or TRBV12-4 and TRBJ1-2; possible D gene TRBD1, 5 bases. The CDR3 runs 15 residues. The ends were cut back, 3 bases at V and 0 bases at J, with 11 bases in the middle. The CDR3 region has the DNA TGTGCCAGCAGTTTCGGCAGGGTGGCTAACTATGGCTACACCTTC. Residues: CASSFGRVANYGYTF.

V and J are TRBV15 and TRBJ2-7; 10 bases are a match to TRBD2. Losses at the gene ends were 2 bases for V and 3 bases for J; bases not matched to a gene: 13. CDR1 and CDR2 from the germline V gene are LNHNV and YYDKDF (reference sequence). The CDR3 runs 18 residues. CDR3 sequence: CATSRPPGGAGGNYEQYF. CDR3 bases: TGTGCCACCAGCAGACCACCCGGGGGAGCGGGAGGGAACTACGAGCAGTACTTC.

On this clonotype itself: An end of the junction differs from the germline gene, which may be a read error. The rearrangement links TRBV27 to TRBJ2-6, with TRBD1 matching over 9 bases. This CDR3 has 20 residues. CDR1 is MNHEY and CDR2 is SMNVEV in the germline V gene (reference sequence). The CDR3 loop is CASSFSPGTGKPPGVNVLTF. CDR3 in DNA: TGTGCCAGCAGTTTCTCCCCCGGGACAGGGAAGCCACCTGGGGTCAACGTCCTGACTTTC.

This clonotype was recorded many times. The chain has TRBV30 and TRBJ2-2; 15 nucleotides align to TRBD2. Germline CDR1 and CDR2: GTSNPN and SVGIG (reference sequence). CDR3 length: 15 amino acids. V shed 5 bases and J 6 bases; nucleotides not matched to a gene: 4. CDR3 amino acids: CAWGTSGRISGELFF. CDR3 coding DNA: TGTGCCTGGGGGACTAGCGGGAGGATTTCCGGGGAGCTGTTTTTT.

This chain joins TRBV27 and TRBJ2-7, with 8 bases aligning to TRBD2. The CDR3 runs 17 residues. Germline trimming cut 5 bases from V and 5 bases from J; bases unmatched to any gene: 17. In germline, CDR1 is MNHEY, CDR2 SMNVEV (reference sequence). The CDR3 DNA follows: TGTGCCAGCAGTCCCCGGCTAGCGGGCTCCCCTCCACACGAGCAGTACTTC. Protein product: CASSPRLAGSPPHEQYF.

This clonotype turned up a few times. The V call is TRBV28, the J call TRBJ2-1, with TRBD2 matching over 12 bases. This CDR3 has 16 amino acids. The V gene end was trimmed by 1 base and the J gene end by 6 bases; junction bases not matched to a gene: 4. Germline V gene data show CDR1 as MDHEN and CDR2 as SYDVKM. CDR3: CASSLFGLAGFNEQFF. The CDR3 bases are TGTGCCAGCAGTTTATTTGGACTAGCGGGATTCAATGAGCAGTTCTTC. Complete variable domain (other parts from reference TRBV28 and TRBJ2-1): DVKVTQSSRYLVKRTGEKVFLECVQDMDHENMFWYRQDPGLGLRLIYFSYDVKMKEKGDIPEGYSVSREKKERFSLILESASTNQTSMYLCASSLFGLAGFNEQFFGPGTRLTVL.

For this clonotype: This may be a read error, as it is one base from a much larger clone. The CDR3 reads CASSLVSTVNERFF. The CDR3 coding sequence is TGTGCCAGCAGTTTGGTCTCGACAGTCAATGAGCGGTTCTTC. The J gene is TRBJ2-1, the V gene TRBV12-3 or TRBV12-4; D possibly corresponds to TRBD1 (5 bases). This CDR3 spans 14 amino acids.

This clonotype appeared many times. J is TRBJ2-1 and V is TRBV28; D possibly corresponds to TRBD2 (7 bases). This CDR3 spans 15 amino acids. The V and J ends lost 8 bases and 3 bases respectively, with 17 bases between them. Per the germline V gene, CDR1 is MDHEN and CDR2 is SYDVKM. CDR3 protein: CASESGTTHYNEQFF. CDR3 bases: TGTGCCAGCGAGAGCGGGACAACGCACTACAATGAGCAGTTCTTC.

The chain carries TRBV6-2 or TRBV6-3 and TRBJ2-3; tentative D call: TRBD2 (5 bases). V lost 2 bases to trimming and J lost 0 bases, with 9 bases between them. Germline CDR1 reads MNHEY; CDR2 reads SVGEGT. The CDR3 runs 15 residues. The CDR3 is CASSYNRESTDTQYF. The CDR3, as DNA: TGTGCCAGCAGTTACAATCGGGAAAGCACAGATACGCAGTATTTT.

This clonotype was found a few times. This may be a read error, as it is one base from a much larger clone. The V call is TRBV7-2, the J call TRBJ2-7; TRBD2 aligns across 8 bases. This CDR3 spans 14 amino acids. Germline V gives CDR1 SGHTA, CDR2 FQGNSA. The chain's CDR3 is CASNIAGTEGEQCF. The CDR3 bases are TGTGCCAGCAACATAGCGGGGACCGAAGGCGAGCAGTGCTTC.

This clonotype is categorized as medium-sized. The gene calls are TRBV7-2 and TRBJ1-1; weak D call: TRBD1 (6 bases). The CDR3 is 14 residues long. V lost 3 bases and J lost 0, with 8 bases in between. Germline-derived CDR1 and CDR2 are SGHTA and FQGNSA. CDR3 coding DNA: TGTGCCAGCAGCTTGGACAGATTGAACACTGAAGCTTTCTTT. Its protein product is CASSLDRLNTEAFF.

The table lists this clonotype with many counts. The V gene is TRBV12-3 or TRBV12-4, the J gene TRBJ1-2; 11 bases match TRBD1. V was pared by 4 bases and J by 8 bases, with 3 bases of the junction left unmatched. This CDR3 comprises 13 residues. This chain's CDR3 is CASSWGQGEGYTF. In nucleotides, the CDR3 is TGTGCCAGCAGTTGGGGACAGGGGGAAGGCTACACCTTC.

The chain recombines TRBV30 with TRBJ2-3; perhaps D is TRBD1 or TRBD2 (6 bases each). The germline V and J ends were trimmed by 8 bases and 0 bases, with 15 bases remaining between them. The CDR3 is 14 amino acids. Germline V gene data show CDR1 as GTSNPN and CDR2 as SVGIG (reference sequence). CDR3 DNA: TGTGCCGGGGGTAGGGGGACTAGCACAGATACGCAGTATTTT. Translated: CAGGRGTSTDTQYF.

A remark on this clonotype: This may come from a read error, since a much larger clone is one base off. The CDR3 region is CASSPQTDTQYF. DNA of the CDR3: TGTGCCAGCAGCCCCCAGACAGATACGCAGTATTTT. This chain links TRBV7-9 with TRBJ2-3; D gene unclear. Germline-derived CDR1 and CDR2 are SEHNR and FQNEAQ (reference sequence). The V end was cut by 5 bases, the J end by 3 bases, with 6 bases between. The CDR3 loop spans 12 amino acids.

This clonotype was found many times. The chain combines TRBV7-9 with TRBJ2-5; 10 bases line up with TRBD1. The trim removed 3 bases at V and 5 bases at J, leaving 6 bases unmatched. CDR1 is SEHNR and CDR2 is FQNEAQ in the germline V gene (reference sequence). This CDR3 contains 15 residues. The CDR3 spells CASSFGTGARETQYF. The DNA of the CDR3 is TGTGCCAGCAGCTTTGGGACAGGGGCAAGGGAGACCCAGTACTTC.

The genes are TRBV20-1 and TRBJ1-1, with 9 bases aligning to TRBD1. V gave up 2 bases and J gave up 3 bases; unmatched junction bases: 10. Germline values: CDR1 DFQATT, CDR2 SNEGSKA (reference sequence). CDR3 length: 16 residues. CDR3 in DNA: TGCAGTGCTAGACCTTGGGACAGGGCATGGGACACTGAAGCTTTCTTT. It is translated as CSARPWDRAWDTEAFF.

Details on this clonotype: A much larger clonotype is one base distant, so this may be a read error. The V and J genes are TRBV5-4 and TRBJ2-1, with 7 nucleotides matching TRBD1. Germline assignment: CDR1 SGHNT and CDR2 YYREEE (reference sequence). V was pared by 2 bases and J by 0 bases, with 2 bases of the junction left unmatched. CDR3 length: 15 amino acids. The CDR3 sequence is CASSLWTGSYNEQFF. The CDR3 nucleotides are TGTGCCAGCAGCTTATGGACAGGCTCCTACAATGAGCAGTTCTTC.

V is TRBV30 and J is TRBJ2-7; D remains unclear. The CDR3 loop spans 12 amino acids. The ends were cut back, 4 bases at V and 2 bases at J, with 9 bases in the middle. Germline CDR1 GTSNPN, CDR2 SVGIG (reference sequence). CDR3 bases: TGTGCCTGGATTGGCAGCCCCTACGAGCAGTACTTC. This codes for CAWIGSPYEQYF.

The chain recombines TRBV24-1 with TRBJ2-1; D may match TRBD1 or TRBD2 (5 bases each). The CDR3 loop spans 13 amino acids. Germline lookup yields CDR1 KGHDR and CDR2 SFDVKD. Deletions cut 4 bases from V and 10 bases from J, with 13 bases between. Here the CDR3 DNA reads TGTGCCACCAGTGACCCCGGGACGTCCGAGCAGTTCTTC. Residues: CATSDPGTSEQFF.

In this sample, this clonotype turned up a few times. The chain recombines TRBV4-3 with TRBJ2-3, with D unclear. Germline V gene sequence: CDR1 LGHNA, CDR2 YSLEER. The V end lost 1 base, the J end lost 5 bases, and 13 bases lay between the germline ends. The CDR3 is 15 amino acids. CDR3 nucleotides: TGCGCCAGCAGCCAAGTTAGTTCCTACCTAGATACGCAGTATTTT. Translation gives CASSQVSSYLDTQYF.

This clonotype occurred a few times. The CDR3 coding sequence is TGTGCCAGCAGAAACTCGGGACAGAGCTTCGATCAGCCCCAGCATTTT. This encodes CASRNSGQSFDQPQHF. This sequence joins TRBV12-3 or TRBV12-4 and TRBJ1-5, with 7 bases aligning to TRBD1. J was trimmed by 5 bases and V by 6 bases; bases with no gene match: 13. The CDR3 runs to 16 residues.

This clonotype has at least ten counts. This chain links TRBV28 with TRBJ2-1, with D perhaps matching TRBD2 (6 bases). Germline loops: CDR1 MDHEN, CDR2 SYDVKM. The CDR3 runs 18 residues. V lost 4 bases to trimming and J lost 4 bases, with 23 bases between them. In nucleotides, the CDR3 is TGTGCCAGCAGTTCCCCCGGGGGACCAATGAAGAAGTACAATGAGCAGTTCTTC. Its protein is CASSSPGGPMKKYNEQFF.

In its sample, this clonotype was seen many times. The chain employs TRBV7-3 and TRBJ2-3; no clear D. The CDR3 contains 15 residues. Trimming left V 3 bases short and J 6 bases short, with 16 bases between. Germline lookup yields CDR1 SGHTA and CDR2 FQGTGA. The CDR3, as DNA: TGTGCCAGCAGCTTTTCCCCCTCCCAGGAGGATACGCAGTATTTT. This translates into CASSFSPSQEDTQYF.

This chain links TRBV12-3 or TRBV12-4 with TRBJ2-1, with 9 nucleotides matching TRBD2. J lost 5 bases, V lost 6 bases, and 8 bases had no gene match. This CDR3 region has 15 residues. This CDR3 is CASSPGLAPNNEQFF. The CDR3 DNA reads TGTGCCAGCAGCCCCGGACTAGCGCCGAACAATGAGCAGTTCTTC.

This clonotype has at least ten counts. J is TRBJ2-1 and V is TRBV12-3 or TRBV12-4, with 7 bases that match TRBD1. The V segment lost 2 bases and the J segment 5 bases; nucleotides outside the gene matches: 6. The CDR3 spans 15 residues. CDR3 protein: CASSLRPGTDNEQFF. As DNA, the CDR3 is TGTGCCAGCAGTTTACGGCCCGGGACAGACAATGAGCAGTTCTTC.